A single sample gave rise to the 12 T cell receptor beta chains below, sequenced in a study of cytomegalovirus exposure and HLA in healthy donors. Use of 60 Vbeta and 13 Jbeta primers characterized the PCR. TCRdb's copy holds only in-frame clones and misses some; the assay was immunoSEQ multiplex PCR. Here the sample spans 150,000 to 200,000 clones, about 81% being singletons. The sequenced sample consisted of PBMCs. The receptor set was obtained from a woman aged 45 to 65 in good health and CMV-seropositive.

V and J are TRBV6-1 and TRBJ1-5, with D tentatively TRBD1 (6 bases). Trimming took off 3 bases at V and 2 bases at J, with 11 bases between the two ends. The CDR3 contains 15 residues. The germline CDR1 and CDR2 sequences are MNHNS and SASEGT. The CDR3 protein is CASSETEGGNQPQHF. In DNA, the CDR3 is TGTGCCAGCAGTGAGACCGAGGGGGGCAATCAGCCCCAGCATTTT.

J is TRBJ2-2 and V is TRBV6-5, with 7 bases fitting TRBD2. The CDR3 spans 16 residues. Germline-derived CDR1 and CDR2 are MNHEY and SVGAGI. J was trimmed by 1 base and V by 2 bases; bases with no gene match: 4. CDR3 bases: TGTGCCAGCAGTTACGGGGTAGCGGGGAACACCGGGGAGCTGTTTTTT. Its protein product is CASSYGVAGNTGELFF.

The chain couples TRBV7-9 to TRBJ2-3; 13 bases agree with TRBD2. The CDR3 has 15 residues. In germline, CDR1 is SEHNR, CDR2 FQNEAQ (reference sequence). The ends lost 5 bases at V and 3 bases at J; junction bases unmatched: 2. The CDR3 sequence: CASSTSGGATDTQYF. The CDR3 bases are TGTGCCAGCAGCACTAGCGGGGGGGCAACAGATACGCAGTATTTT.

The V and J genes are TRBV7-8 and TRBJ1-1; D not resolved. The CDR3 runs 13 residues. Germline CDR1 and CDR2: SGHVS and FQNEAQ. The germline V and J ends were trimmed by 7 bases and 3 bases, with 12 bases remaining between them. CDR3 loop: CASTSLQDTEAFF. The CDR3 DNA sequence: TGTGCCAGCACCAGCCTTCAGGACACTGAAGCTTTCTTT.

The CDR3 region is CASRGTGGSGYTF. The CDR3 nucleotides read TGTGCCAGCAGGGGGACAGGGGGTAGTGGCTACACCTTC. The V gene is TRBV2, the J gene TRBJ1-2; the match to TRBD1 covers 11 bases. Germline V gene lookup returns CDR1 SNHLY and CDR2 FYNNEI. The CDR3 runs to 13 residues. V lost 6 bases to trimming and J lost 7 bases; unmatched junction nucleotides: 4.

The gene calls are TRBV19 and TRBJ1-5; the D is unclear. Germline loops: CDR1 LNHDA, CDR2 SQIVND (reference sequence). V lost 3 bases to trimming and J lost 5 bases, with 14 bases between them. The CDR3 length is 15 residues. The CDR3 DNA reads as TGTGCCAGTAGTATTGGTTCCGGGGAATATCAGCCCCAGCATTTT. Its protein product is CASSIGSGEYQPQHF.

The J gene is TRBJ1-1, the V gene TRBV4-1; maybe TRBD1 (5 bases). Germline V gene data show CDR1 as MGHRA and CDR2 as YSYEKL. V dropped 5 bases and J dropped 4 bases, with 17 bases sitting between them. The CDR3 length is 15 residues. CDR3 DNA sequence: TGCGCCAGCAGCAAGGCGGTGGGGGAGGTCACTGAAGCTTTCTTT. Amino acid sequence: CASSKAVGEVTEAFF.

V gene TRBV30 combines with J gene TRBJ2-5; possible D gene TRBD2, 6 bases. CDR1 is GTSNPN, CDR2 SVGIG, per germline (reference sequence). The CDR3 covers 15 residues. Between the trimmed V and J ends, which lost 4 bases and 1 base, there was a span of 16 bases. In DNA form, the CDR3 reads TGTGCCTGGATTAGCGTGGGGGGACTCCAAGAGACCCAGTACTTC. This codes for CAWISVGGLQETQYF.

The V gene is TRBV5-6, the J gene TRBJ2-7, with D possibly matching TRBD1 (6 bases). The CDR3 contains 13 residues. Germline assignment: CDR1 SGHDT and CDR2 YYEEEE. V lost 4 bases and J 1 base, leaving 9 bases between the germline ends. The CDR3 nucleotides read TGTGCCAGCAGCCTTGACAGGTCCTACGAGCAGTACTTC. Its protein product is CASSLDRSYEQYF.

The J gene is TRBJ2-5, the V gene TRBV5-6; 12 bases align to TRBD2. This CDR3 has 15 residues. After removal of 4 bases from V and 3 bases from J, the junction contained 4 bases not matched to a gene. Germline loops: CDR1 SGHDT, CDR2 YYEEEE. CDR3 residues: CASSERLAGEETQYF. The CDR3 DNA reads TGTGCCAGCAGCGAGAGACTAGCGGGGGAAGAGACCCAGTACTTC.

The rearrangement links TRBV18 to TRBJ2-7; 7 nucleotides agree with TRBD2. Germline CDR1 reads KGHSH; CDR2 reads LQKENI. The J segment lost 0 bases and the V segment lost 6 bases, leaving 8 bases of the junction unmatched. The CDR3 runs to 15 residues. CDR3 sequence reads: CASSVGGGASYEQYF. CDR3 nucleotides: TGTGCCAGCTCGGTCGGCGGGGGAGCCTCCTACGAGCAGTACTTC.

This clone has a handful of counts. The chain uses TRBV19 and TRBJ1-5, with 10 bases lining up with TRBD1. The V segment lost 5 bases and the J segment 6 bases; nucleotides outside the gene matches: 13. This CDR3 is 17 amino acids long. CDR1 is LNHDA, CDR2 SQIVND, per germline (reference sequence). For the CDR3, the DNA is TGTGCCAGTAGTGGATCCGGGACAGGGGTAAGGACTCAGCCCCAGCATTTT. Amino acid sequence: CASSGSGTGVRTQPQHF.